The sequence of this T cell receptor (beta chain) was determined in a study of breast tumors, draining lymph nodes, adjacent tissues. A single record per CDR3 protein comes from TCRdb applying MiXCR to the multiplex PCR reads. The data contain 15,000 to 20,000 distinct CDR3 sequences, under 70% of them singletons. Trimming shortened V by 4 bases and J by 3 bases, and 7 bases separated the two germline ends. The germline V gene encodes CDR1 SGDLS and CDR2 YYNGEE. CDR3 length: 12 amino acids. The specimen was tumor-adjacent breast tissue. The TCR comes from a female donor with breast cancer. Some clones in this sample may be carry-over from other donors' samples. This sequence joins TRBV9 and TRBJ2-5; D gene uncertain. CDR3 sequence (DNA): TGTGCCAGCAGCCCCAATAAAGAGACCCAGTACTTC. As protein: CASSPNKETQYF.